Presented here are 15 T cell receptor beta chains from one specimen sequenced in a study of T cell responses to AZD1222 COVID-19 vaccine. Using immunoSEQ multiplex PCR, the repertoire was profiled, and TCRdb retains in-frame clones only, with some absent. The table records 100,000 to 120,000 clones, about 85% of them present only once. The sequences come from peripheral blood, collected on day 0 of AZD1222 vaccination. The receptors stem from an adult in good health.

CDR3 loop: CASSPRGRGTEAFF. The CDR3 region has the DNA TGTGCCAGCAGTCCCAGGGGGCGAGGCACTGAAGCTTTCTTT. The rearrangement uses TRBV6-5 and TRBJ1-1, with TRBD1 matching over 8 bases. The CDR3 runs 14 residues. CDR1 and CDR2 (germline): MNHEY, SVGAGI. V trimming: 5 bases; J trimming: 4 bases; junction bases outside the gene matches: 6.

This chain connects TRBV15 to TRBJ1-1; 9 bases line up with TRBD1. Germline lookup yields CDR1 LNHNV and CDR2 YYDKDF (reference sequence). The CDR3 extends over 17 amino acids. V trimming: 2 bases; J trimming: 1 base; junction bases outside the gene matches: 8. CDR3: CATSRPPDRGPNTEAFF. CDR3 bases: TGTGCCACCAGCAGACCGCCGGACAGGGGACCGAACACTGAAGCTTTCTTT.

The chain is built from TRBV24-1 and TRBJ2-1; perhaps TRBD2 as D (6 bases). Germline assignment: CDR1 KGHDR and CDR2 SFDVKD. The CDR3 loop spans 18 amino acids. V gave up 2 bases and J gave up 0 bases, with 16 bases separating them. For the CDR3, the DNA is TGTGCCACCAGTGATTCGTCCTTGGGGAGGACCTCCTACAATGAGCAGTTCTTC. It specifies CATSDSSLGRTSYNEQFF.

This clone has just one count. V is TRBV4-3 and J is TRBJ1-1, with 8 positions matching TRBD1. The ends lost 4 bases at V and 4 bases at J; junction bases unmatched: 11. CDR3 length: 16 amino acids. Germline CDR1 is LGHNA and CDR2 is YSLEER. This CDR3 reads CASSLHYQGARTEAFF. The CDR3 DNA reads as TGCGCCAGCAGCCTTCATTATCAGGGGGCGCGCACTGAAGCTTTCTTT.

V is TRBV20-1 and J is TRBJ2-7; 9 nucleotides align to TRBD2. The V gene's germline CDR1 is DFQATT and CDR2 SNEGSKA (reference sequence). The CDR3 length is 16 residues. The junction had 11 bases not matched to a gene; V was cut back by 3 bases and J by 2 bases. The CDR3 here is CSASSAGGRTTYEQYF. DNA for the CDR3: TGCAGTGCTAGTTCAGCGGGAGGCCGGACTACCTACGAGCAGTACTTC.

This clone appeared a single time. Germline and junction disagree at one end, which may indicate a read error. This sequence joins TRBV7-7 and TRBJ2-5; TRBD1 matches 7 bases. Germline V CDR1 and CDR2: SSHAT, FNYEAQ (reference sequence). The CDR3 loop spans 15 amino acids. The CDR3, as DNA: TGTGCTAGCAGCTTAGGAAGGGGGCGAGGCGAGACCCAGTACTTC. Translated: CASSLGRGRGETQYF.

As DNA, the CDR3 is TGTGCCAGCAGTCCTACAGCCTTCGGTTCACCCCTCCACTTT. Translating gives CASSPTAFGSPLHF. The chain joins TRBV6-6 to TRBJ1-6; D uncertain. Germline V gives CDR1 MNHNY, CDR2 SVGAGI (reference sequence). Trimming cost V 5 bases and J 9 bases, with 14 bases left between them. The CDR3 runs to 14 residues.

This chain links TRBV30 with TRBJ2-2, with 7 positions matching TRBD2. Trimming at V came to 3 bases and at J to 9 bases, leaving 7 bases not matched to a gene. CDR1 GTSNPN and CDR2 SVGIG come from the germline V gene (reference sequence). This CDR3 region has 13 residues. CDR3 DNA: TGTGCCTGGAGCCGCGGGAGTGGATGGGAGCTGTTTTTT. This translates into CAWSRGSGWELFF. Full variable domain (rest looked up from reference TRBV30 and TRBJ2-2): SQTIHQWPATLVQPVGSPLSLECTVEGTSNPNLYWYRQAAGRGLQLLFYSVGIGQISSEVPQNLSASRPQDRQFILSSKKLLLSDSGFYLCAWSRGSGWELFFGEGSRLTVL.

CDR3 sequence reads: CASSLASGSYGYTF. The CDR3 DNA sequence: TGTGCCAGCAGCTTAGCGTCGGGGAGCTATGGCTACACCTTC. The chain carries TRBV7-2 and TRBJ1-2; D unclear. With 0 bases removed from V and 4 bases from J, the gap between germline ends came to 9 bases. Germline V CDR1 and CDR2: SGHTA, FQGNSA. CDR3 length: 14 amino acids. The variable domain in full, with the rest retrieved from reference TRBV7-2 and TRBJ1-2, is GAGVSQSPSNKVTEKGKDVELRCDPISGHTALYWYRQSLGQGLEFLIYFQGNSAPDKSGLPSDRFSAERTGGSVSTLTIQRTQQEDSAVYLCASSLASGSYGYTFGSGTRLTVV.

V usage is TRBV19 and J usage is TRBJ2-1; 7 nucleotides agree with TRBD2. In germline, CDR1 is LNHDA, CDR2 SQIVND (reference sequence). V lost 7 bases and J lost 5; bases outside the gene matches: 11. The CDR3 covers 15 residues. CDR3: CASKYELATNNEQFF. The CDR3, as DNA: TGTGCCAGTAAGTATGAACTAGCGACCAACAATGAGCAGTTCTTC.

This chain links TRBV9 with TRBJ2-1, with D tentatively TRBD1 (5 bases). The CDR3 contains 14 residues. The germline gives CDR1 SGDLS, CDR2 YYNGEE. The V and J ends lost 3 bases and 0 bases respectively, with 7 bases between them. CDR3 amino acids: CASSGQPSYNEQFF. The CDR3 coding sequence is TGTGCCAGCAGCGGACAGCCCTCCTACAATGAGCAGTTCTTC.

The V and J genes are TRBV11-2 and TRBJ2-1; TRBD2 aligns across 10 bases. Germline V CDR1 and CDR2: SGHAT, FQNNGV. Trimming took 5 bases from V and 2 from J; bases not matched to a gene: 9. The CDR3 extends over 17 amino acids. The CDR3 DNA is TGTGCCAGCAGCCAGGCCCTAGCGGGAGTCACCTACAATGAGCAGTTCTTC. Translating gives CASSQALAGVTYNEQFF.

The chain joins TRBV4-1 to TRBJ2-7, with D perhaps TRBD1 (6 bases). Germline assignment: CDR1 MGHRA and CDR2 YSYEKL. The ends were cut back, 3 bases at V and 6 bases at J, with 15 bases in the middle. The length of the CDR3 is 14 residues. CDR3 nucleotide sequence: TGCGCCAGCAGCCATCCCGGGGCAGGGGTCGAGCAGTACTTC. This codes for CASSHPGAGVEQYF.

This chain connects TRBV2 to TRBJ1-5; TRBD1 aligns across 7 bases. Germline CDR1 is SNHLY and CDR2 is FYNNEI. The CDR3 loop spans 14 amino acids. Trimming cost V 7 bases and J 4 bases; bases outside gene matches: 7. CDR3 in amino acids: CASNSAGGNQPQHF. In DNA, the CDR3 is TGTGCCAGCAACTCAGCAGGGGGAAATCAGCCCCAGCATTTT.

The chain joins TRBV7-3 to TRBJ2-1, with 7 bases identical to TRBD1. This CDR3 has 14 amino acids. Germline V gives CDR1 SGHTA, CDR2 FQGTGA. With 5 bases clipped from V and 5 bases from J, the junction kept 6 bases outside the gene matches. CDR3 in amino acids: CASSPGTVNNEQFF. In nucleotides, the CDR3 is TGTGCCAGCAGCCCCGGGACAGTGAACAATGAGCAGTTCTTC.